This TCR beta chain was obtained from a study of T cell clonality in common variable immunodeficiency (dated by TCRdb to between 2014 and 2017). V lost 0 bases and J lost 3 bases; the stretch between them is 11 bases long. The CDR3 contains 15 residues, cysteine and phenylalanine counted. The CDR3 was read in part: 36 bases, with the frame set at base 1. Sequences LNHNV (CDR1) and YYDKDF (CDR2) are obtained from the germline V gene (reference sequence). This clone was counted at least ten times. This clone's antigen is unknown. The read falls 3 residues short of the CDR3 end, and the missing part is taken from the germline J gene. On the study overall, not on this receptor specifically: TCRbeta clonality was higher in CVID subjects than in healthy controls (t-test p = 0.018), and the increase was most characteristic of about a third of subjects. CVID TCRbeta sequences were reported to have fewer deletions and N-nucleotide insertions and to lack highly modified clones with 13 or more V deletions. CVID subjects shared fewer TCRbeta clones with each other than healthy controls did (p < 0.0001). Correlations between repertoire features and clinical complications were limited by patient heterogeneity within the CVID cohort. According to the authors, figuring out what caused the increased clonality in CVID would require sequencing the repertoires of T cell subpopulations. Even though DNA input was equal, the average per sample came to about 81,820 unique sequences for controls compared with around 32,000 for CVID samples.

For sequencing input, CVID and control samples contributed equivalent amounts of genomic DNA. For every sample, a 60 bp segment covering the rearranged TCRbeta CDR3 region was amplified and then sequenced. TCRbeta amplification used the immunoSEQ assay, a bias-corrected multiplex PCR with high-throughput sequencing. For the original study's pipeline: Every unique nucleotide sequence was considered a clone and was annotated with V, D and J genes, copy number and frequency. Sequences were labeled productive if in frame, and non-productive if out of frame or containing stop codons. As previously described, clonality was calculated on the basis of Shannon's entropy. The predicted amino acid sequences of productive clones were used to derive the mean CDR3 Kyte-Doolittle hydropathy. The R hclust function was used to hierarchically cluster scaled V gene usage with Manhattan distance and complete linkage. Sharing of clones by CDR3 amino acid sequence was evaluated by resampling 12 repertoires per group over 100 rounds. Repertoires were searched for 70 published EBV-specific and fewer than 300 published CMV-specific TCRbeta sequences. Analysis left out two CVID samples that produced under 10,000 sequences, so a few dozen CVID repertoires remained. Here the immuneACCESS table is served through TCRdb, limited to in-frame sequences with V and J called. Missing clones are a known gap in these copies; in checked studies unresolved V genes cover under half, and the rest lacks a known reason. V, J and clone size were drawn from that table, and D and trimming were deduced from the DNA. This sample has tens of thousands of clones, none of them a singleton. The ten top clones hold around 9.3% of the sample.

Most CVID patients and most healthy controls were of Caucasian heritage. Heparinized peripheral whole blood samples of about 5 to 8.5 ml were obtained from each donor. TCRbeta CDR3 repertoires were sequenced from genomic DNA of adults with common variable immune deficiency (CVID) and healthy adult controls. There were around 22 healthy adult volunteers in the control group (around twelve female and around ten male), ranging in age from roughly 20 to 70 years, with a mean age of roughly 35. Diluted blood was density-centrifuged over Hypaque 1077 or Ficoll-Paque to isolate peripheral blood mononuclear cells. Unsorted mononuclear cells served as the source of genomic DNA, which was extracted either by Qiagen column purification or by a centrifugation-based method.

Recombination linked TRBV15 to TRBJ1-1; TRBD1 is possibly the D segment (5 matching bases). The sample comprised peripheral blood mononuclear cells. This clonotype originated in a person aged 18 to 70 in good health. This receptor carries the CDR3 CATSRDSAGYTEAFF. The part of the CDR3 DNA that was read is TGTGCCACCAGCAGAGATTCCGCAGGGTACACTGAA.